This entry lists 17 T cell receptor beta chains sequenced from one sample in a study of response to subunit inactivated influenza vaccine (dated by TCRdb to 2017 to 2018). Receptor libraries were prepared by RT-PCR. The reads were generated on an Illumina HiSeq 2500. TCRdb passed the public sequencing reads through fastp at Q25 and MiXCR, retaining productive beta sequences. Rows are unified per CDR3 protein, each entry keeping the most common DNA and genes. In all, the sample holds roughly 650,000 distinct CDR3 sequences, and approximately 14% of those were seen once. Jointly, the top ten make up approximately 7.6% of the sample. Material: PBMCs from blood, obtained less than 15 days before vaccination. These receptors all come from a man between 50 and 59 years old who received an inactivated influenza vaccine. Donor details come from another sample of the same person, matched by shared clones.

This clonotype came up many times. This chain links TRBV29-1 with TRBJ2-7, with 8 bases identical to TRBD2. The CDR3 is made up of 15 amino acids. Germline CDR1 SQVTM, CDR2 ANQGSEA. The junction had 7 bases not matched to a gene; V was cut back by 1 base and J by 2 bases. CDR3 residues: CSVEGRSGSTYEQYF. DNA of the CDR3: TGCAGCGTTGAAGGTAGAAGCGGGAGTACCTACGAGCAGTACTTC.

The chain has TRBV7-3 and TRBJ2-3; D not certain. Trimming took off 5 bases at V and 1 base at J, with 13 bases between the two ends. Germline loops: CDR1 SGHTA, CDR2 FQGTGA. The CDR3 runs 15 residues. The CDR3 DNA reads as TGTGCCAGCAGCCGGACCAGTAGGGGCACAGATACGCAGTATTTT. It codes for CASSRTSRGTDTQYF.

In this sample, this clonotype turned up a few times. This chain uses TRBV10-2 with TRBJ2-3; D tentatively reads TRBD1 or TRBD2 (6 bases each). The germline V and J ends were trimmed by 3 bases and 6 bases, with 13 bases remaining between them. This CDR3 comprises 14 residues. Germline assignment: CDR1 WSHSY and CDR2 SAAADI. CDR3: CASSDSRGGDTQYF. DNA for the CDR3: TGCGCCAGCAGTGACTCCCGAGGGGGGGATACGCAGTATTTT.

The rearrangement links TRBV7-8 to TRBJ2-5, with a weak D call TRBD1 (5 bases). Trimming took 2 bases from V and 2 from J, leaving 15 bases between them. Germline-derived CDR1 and CDR2 are SGHVS and FQNEAQ. This CDR3 is 16 amino acids long. Here the CDR3 reads CASSLKAIRVQETQYF. CDR3 nucleotides: TGTGCCAGCAGCTTAAAGGCGATCAGGGTTCAAGAGACCCAGTACTTC.

This clonotype was recorded a few times. The rearrangement uses TRBV25-1 and TRBJ2-7, with 10 nucleotides matching TRBD1. This CDR3 comprises 14 residues. The V segment lost 3 bases and the J segment 5 bases; nucleotides outside the gene matches: 4. Germline V CDR1 and CDR2: MGHDK, SYGVNS. The CDR3 loop reads CASSDGTGDHEQYF. As DNA, the CDR3 is TGTGCCAGCAGTGATGGGACAGGGGACCACGAGCAGTACTTC.

In this sample, this clonotype turned up a few times. This rearrangement joins TRBV30 to TRBJ2-1; 9 bases are shared with TRBD2. Germline V gene lookup returns CDR1 GTSNPN and CDR2 SVGIG (reference sequence). The J segment lost 2 bases and the V segment lost 0 bases, leaving 5 bases of the junction unmatched. CDR3 size: 16 residues. CDR3 amino acids: CAWSVLSSGTYNEQFF. The CDR3 DNA is TGTGCCTGGAGTGTACTCTCTAGCGGGACCTACAATGAGCAGTTCTTC.

This clonotype came up a few times. This chain uses TRBV4-2 with TRBJ1-3; D is ambiguous. The CDR3 loop spans 15 amino acids. Germline lookup yields CDR1 LGHNA and CDR2 YNFKEQ. V was clipped by 4 bases and J by 5 bases, with 15 bases between them. The chain's CDR3 is CASSPLVDRRNTIYF. Here the CDR3 DNA reads TGTGCCAGCAGCCCTCTTGTGGACCGGAGAAACACCATATATTTT.

This clonotype was observed a few times. The V call is TRBV3-1, the J call TRBJ1-2, with unresolved D. The CDR3 has 16 amino acids. Germline lookup yields CDR1 LGHDT and CDR2 YNNKEL (reference sequence). V lost 3 bases and J 0 bases, leaving 14 bases between the germline ends. The DNA of the CDR3 is TGTGCCAGCAGCCAGGTTGGCTTCCAAGCTAACTATGGCTACACCTTC. Translation gives CASSQVGFQANYGYTF.

There are a few counts of this clonotype. CDR3 bases: TGTGCCAGCAGCCTATGGGCGGGAGGCGGCACAGATACGCAGTATTTT. Protein: CASSLWAGGGTDTQYF. The genes are TRBV14 and TRBJ2-3; 8 bases line up with TRBD2. V dropped 4 bases and J dropped 1; count of bases not matched to a gene: 7. The CDR3 covers 16 residues. Germline CDR1 is SGHDN and CDR2 is FVKESK.

This clonotype was counted only a few times. V usage is TRBV5-6 and J usage is TRBJ1-4, with D tentatively TRBD1 (6 bases). V was shortened by 4 bases and J by 12 bases, with 16 bases between the two germline ends. The CDR3 extends over 13 amino acids. The V gene's germline CDR1 is SGHDT and CDR2 YYEEEE. This CDR3 reads CASSTGQQMELFF. In nucleotides, the CDR3 is TGTGCCAGCAGCACTGGACAGCAAATGGAACTGTTTTTT.

This clonotype has more than one count but fewer than ten. V usage is TRBV13 and J usage is TRBJ1-5; D not certain. Between the trimmed V and J ends, which lost 0 bases and 10 bases, there was a span of 10 bases. This CDR3 region has 13 residues. Germline V gives CDR1 PRHDT, CDR2 FYEKMQ (reference sequence). The CDR3 DNA follows: TGTGCCAGCAGCTTAGGGCCGCGCGAACCCCAGCATTTT. Translating gives CASSLGPREPQHF.

The CDR3 bases are TGCAGTGCCCAGCGGTCGGGGGGCGGCAATGAGCAGTTCTTC. Residues: CSAQRSGGGNEQFF. The chain combines TRBV20-1 with TRBJ2-1; a possible D gene is TRBD2 (7 bases). The CDR3 extends over 14 amino acids. CDR1 and CDR2 (germline): DFQATT, SNEGSKA (reference sequence). Trimming shortened V by 6 bases and J by 6 bases, and 18 bases separated the two germline ends.

This clonotype was observed a single time. V is TRBV7-2 and J is TRBJ1-5, with no clear D. The CDR3 has 13 amino acids. Germline CDR1 is SGHTA and CDR2 is FQGNSA. V lost 5 bases and J 4 bases, leaving 9 bases between the germline ends. CDR3 bases: TGTGCCAGCAGCCCAACCCAAAATCAGCCCCAGCATTTT. Amino acid sequence: CASSPTQNQPQHF.

This clonotype has more than one count but fewer than ten. V and J are TRBV24-1 and TRBJ2-1; 12 bases are a match to TRBD2. V lost 2 bases to trimming and J lost 5 bases; unmatched junction nucleotides: 6. CDR3 length equals 17 residues. Germline assignment: CDR1 KGHDR and CDR2 SFDVKD. The CDR3 sequence: CATSDSLLAGGNNEQFF. The CDR3 nucleotides are TGTGCCACCAGTGATTCCCTGCTAGCGGGGGGGAACAATGAGCAGTTCTTC.

The chain has TRBV5-1 and TRBJ1-6, with a tentative D call TRBD1 (5 bases). CDR1 is SGHRS, CDR2 YFSETQ, per germline. This CDR3 is 16 amino acids long. Trimming shortened V by 2 bases and J by 0 bases, and 9 bases separated the two germline ends. The CDR3 DNA sequence: TGCGCCAGCAGCTTTGGGGGTACCTCCTATAATTCACCCCTCCACTTT. Translated: CASSFGGTSYNSPLHF.

The chain recombines TRBV4-2 with TRBJ2-4; D might be TRBD1 (6 bases). The germline CDR1 and CDR2 sequences are LGHNA and YNFKEQ. CDR3 size: 13 residues. V dropped 2 bases and J dropped 12 bases, with 14 bases sitting between them. CDR3 residues: CASSQTGTPPQYF. The CDR3 bases are TGTGCCAGCAGCCAAACTGGGACACCCCCTCAGTACTTC.

The gene calls are TRBV27 and TRBJ2-2; possible D gene TRBD2, 5 bases. CDR1 and CDR2 (germline): MNHEY, SMNVEV (reference sequence). This CDR3 has 15 amino acids. The V and J ends lost 1 base and 0 bases respectively, with 6 bases between them. The CDR3 reads CASSLYGANTGELFF. The CDR3 nucleotides are TGTGCCAGCAGTTTATACGGGGCGAACACCGGGGAGCTGTTTTTT.